This TCR beta chain emerged from a study of shared clonotypes between healthy human individuals. As for the study in general: Per donor, CD8 memory used one plate, CD8 naive used two, CD4 memory used three and CD4 naive used three.

CDR3 length: 13 amino acids. Germline-derived CDR1 and CDR2 are MNHNS and SASEGT. Trimming pared 2 bases from V and 6 bases from J, leaving 11 bases between. Method: immunoSEQ multiplex PCR; TCRdb's copy keeps in-frame clones and lacks some. This table has about 2 million clones, 90% to 95% appearing once. Sequenced sample: naive CD4+ T cells sorted from blood. Subset: CD45RA+ positively selected. The chain carries TRBV6-1 and TRBJ2-7, with a possible D match to TRBD2 (7 bases). The clonotype was recovered from a man aged 18 to 29 in good health. The CDR3 DNA follows: TGTGCCAGCAGTGAAATGGGGGGGCGCGAGCAGTACTTC. Translation: CASSEMGGREQYF.